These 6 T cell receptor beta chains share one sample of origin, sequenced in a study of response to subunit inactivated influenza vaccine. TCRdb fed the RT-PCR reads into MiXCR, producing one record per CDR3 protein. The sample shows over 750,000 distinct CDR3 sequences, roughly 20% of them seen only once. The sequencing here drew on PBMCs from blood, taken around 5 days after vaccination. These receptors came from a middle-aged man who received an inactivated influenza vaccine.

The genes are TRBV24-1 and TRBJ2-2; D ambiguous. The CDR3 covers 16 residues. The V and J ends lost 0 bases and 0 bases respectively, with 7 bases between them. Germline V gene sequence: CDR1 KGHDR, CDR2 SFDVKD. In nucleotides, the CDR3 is TGTGCCACCAGTGATTTGAGTGCGCCGAACACCGGGGAGCTGTTTTTT. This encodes CATSDLSAPNTGELFF.

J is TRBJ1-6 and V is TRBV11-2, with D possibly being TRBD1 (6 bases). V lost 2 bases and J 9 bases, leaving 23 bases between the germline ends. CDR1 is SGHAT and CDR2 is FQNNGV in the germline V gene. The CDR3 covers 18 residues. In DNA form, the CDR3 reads TGTGCCAGCAGCTTATACCACGGAGTTGGGGGCGGAATTTCACCCCTCCACTTT. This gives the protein CASSLYHGVGGGISPLHF.

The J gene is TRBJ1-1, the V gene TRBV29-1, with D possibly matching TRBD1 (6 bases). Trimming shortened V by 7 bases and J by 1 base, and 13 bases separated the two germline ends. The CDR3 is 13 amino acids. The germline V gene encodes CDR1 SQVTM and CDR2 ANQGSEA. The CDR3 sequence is CSANRAWNTEAFF. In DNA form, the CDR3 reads TGCAGCGCTAACAGGGCATGGAACACTGAAGCTTTCTTT.

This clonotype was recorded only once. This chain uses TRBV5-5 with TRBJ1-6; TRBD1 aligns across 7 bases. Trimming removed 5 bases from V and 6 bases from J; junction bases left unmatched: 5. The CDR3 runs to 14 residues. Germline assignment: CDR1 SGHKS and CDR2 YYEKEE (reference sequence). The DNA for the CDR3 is TGTGCCAGCAGGTGGGACAGAACTAATTCACCCCTCCACTTT. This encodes CASRWDRTNSPLHF.

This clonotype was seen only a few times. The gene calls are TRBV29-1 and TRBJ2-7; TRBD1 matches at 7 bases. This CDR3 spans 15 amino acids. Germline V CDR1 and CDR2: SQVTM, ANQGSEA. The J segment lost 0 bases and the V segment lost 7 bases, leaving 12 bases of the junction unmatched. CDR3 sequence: CSAVTGTASSYEQYF. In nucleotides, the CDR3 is TGCAGCGCCGTAACCGGGACAGCGAGCTCCTACGAGCAGTACTTC.

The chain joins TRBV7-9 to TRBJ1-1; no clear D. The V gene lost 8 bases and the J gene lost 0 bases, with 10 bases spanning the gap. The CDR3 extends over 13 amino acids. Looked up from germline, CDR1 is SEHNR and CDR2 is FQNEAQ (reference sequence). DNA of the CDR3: TGTGCCAGCGAAAACGACGTGAACACTGAAGCTTTCTTT. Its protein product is CASENDVNTEAFF. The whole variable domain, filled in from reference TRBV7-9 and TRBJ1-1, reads DTGVSQNPRHKITKRGQNVTFRCDPISEHNRLYWYRQTLGQGPEFLTYFQNEAQLEKSRLLSDRFSAERPKGSFSTLEIQRTEQGDSAMYLCASENDVNTEAFFGQGTRLTVV.